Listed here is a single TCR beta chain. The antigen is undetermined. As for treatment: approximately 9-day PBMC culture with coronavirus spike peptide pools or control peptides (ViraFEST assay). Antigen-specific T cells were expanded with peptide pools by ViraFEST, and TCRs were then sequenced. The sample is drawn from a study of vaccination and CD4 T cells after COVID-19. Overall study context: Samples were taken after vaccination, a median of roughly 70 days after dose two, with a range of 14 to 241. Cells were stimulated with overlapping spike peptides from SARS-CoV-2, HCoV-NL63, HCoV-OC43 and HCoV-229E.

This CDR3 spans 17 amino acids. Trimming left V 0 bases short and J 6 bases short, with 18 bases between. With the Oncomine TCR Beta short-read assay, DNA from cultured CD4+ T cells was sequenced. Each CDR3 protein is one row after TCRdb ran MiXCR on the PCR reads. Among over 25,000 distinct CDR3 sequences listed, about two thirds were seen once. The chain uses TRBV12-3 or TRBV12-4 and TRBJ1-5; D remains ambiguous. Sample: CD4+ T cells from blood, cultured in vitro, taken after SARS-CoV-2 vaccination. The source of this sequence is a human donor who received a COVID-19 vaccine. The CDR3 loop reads CASSLALTGDQSQPQHF. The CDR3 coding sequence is TGTGCCAGCAGTTTAGCGCTAACGGGTGACCAATCTCAGCCCCAGCATTTT.